This TCR beta chain is drawn from a study of cytomegalovirus exposure and HLA in healthy donors. Across the whole study: The 120 validation repertoires used the same platform as the approximately 670 first-cohort repertoires (as reported by a later analysis).

Repertoires were generated with immunoSEQ multiplex PCR, while TCRdb's copy carries only in-frame clones and drops some. Here the sample spans 100,000 to 150,000 clones, roughly 89% being singletons. This CDR3 contains 9 residues. The donors were members of the validation cohort comprising 100 to 150 subjects, separate from the roughly 690-subject first cohort. Concerning this clone: The target antigen is unknown.

Study-level results: Through in vitro validation, a few CMV-associated chains were shown to be specific for CMV antigens. The classifier was said to identify cytomegalovirus status with high specificity and sensitivity.

Sequenced: PBMCs. This clonotype was obtained from a woman in her late teens or twenties in good health and CMV-seronegative. This chain uses TRBV21-1 with TRBJ2-7; the D call TRBD2 from the table was never checked on the DNA. TRBV21-1 is given as a pseudogene. CDR3 protein: CASSRGQYF. Here the CDR3 DNA reads TGTGCCAGCTCTCGGGGGCAGTACTTC.